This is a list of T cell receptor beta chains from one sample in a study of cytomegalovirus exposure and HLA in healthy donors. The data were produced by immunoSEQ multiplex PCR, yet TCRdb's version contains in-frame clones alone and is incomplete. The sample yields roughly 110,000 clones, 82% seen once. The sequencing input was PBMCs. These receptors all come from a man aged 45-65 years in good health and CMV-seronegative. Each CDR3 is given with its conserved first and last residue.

CDR3: CASSDSTGLSGNTIYF; J: TRBJ1-3; V: TRBV18
CDR3: CASSLQSLYGYTF; J: TRBJ1-2; V: TRBV5-1
CDR3: CASSILGSDTQYF; J: TRBJ2-3; V: TRBV19
CDR3: CASSVIPDNEQFF; J: TRBJ2-1; V: TRBV9
CDR3: CASSYSGENSPLHF; J: TRBJ1-6; V: TRBV7-8
CDR3: CASSPRDRVAGELFF; J: TRBJ2-2; V: TRBV11-2
CDR3: CASSYPHRGDQPQHF; J: TRBJ1-5; V: TRBV6-6
CDR3: CASSFTPNSYEQYF; J: TRBJ2-7; V: TRBV5-1
CDR3: CASSSLYEQYF; J: TRBJ2-7; V: TRBV19
CDR3: CASSQFVWNTEAFF; J: TRBJ1-1; V: TRBV4-3
CDR3: CASSLGMGRSNQPQHF; J: TRBJ1-5; V: TRBV11-2
CDR3: CASSVGAGAGTGELFF; J: TRBJ2-2; V: TRBV9
CDR3: CASSQDRVNYGYTF; J: TRBJ1-2; V: TRBV14
CDR3: CASGFFGGYHNEQFF; J: TRBJ2-1; V: TRBV6-1
CDR3: CASSGAASGLQETQYF; J: TRBJ2-5; V: TRBV10-1
CDR3: CATRDEGYTF; J: TRBJ1-2; V: TRBV28
CDR3: CAISESRGGGANVLTF; J: TRBJ2-6; V: TRBV10-3
CDR3: CTSSQDHLGFGQEGYQPQHF; J: TRBJ1-5; V: TRBV1
CDR3: CASSLDFDRRTAEAFF; J: TRBJ1-1; V: TRBV7-2
CDR3: CATSRAETPPFYEQYF; J: TRBJ2-7; V: TRBV15
CDR3: CASSLKEGQGWTEAFF; J: TRBJ1-1; V: TRBV28
CDR3: CASSLEAGGVDTQYF; J: TRBJ2-3; V: TRBV5-1
CDR3: CASSLRGSDLHF; J: TRBJ1-6; V: TRBV6-6
CDR3: CASSPWTGGDTEAFF; J: TRBJ1-1; V: TRBV5-4
CDR3: CASSADRVTEAFF; J: TRBJ1-1; V: TRBV7-2
CDR3: CASSVDRVADTQYF; J: TRBJ2-3; V: TRBV7-2